One sample yielded the 8 T cell receptor beta chains listed below, sequenced in a study of OX40 agonist ivuxolimab in advanced cancers. The method was immunoSEQ multiplex PCR; TCRdb's version includes in-frame clones alone and lacks a portion of them. The table includes some 19,000 clones, about 75% detected once. The sample here was CD4+ or CD8+ T cells sorted from blood, taken in a trial of the OX40 agonist ivuxolimab. Receptors were obtained from an adult with an advanced solid tumor such as melanoma, head and neck, liver or kidney cancer.

This chain links TRBV7-9 with TRBJ2-3, with TRBD1 matching over 8 bases. Trimming took 1 base from V and 5 from J; bases not matched to a gene: 5. The CDR3 covers 15 residues. Germline V CDR1 and CDR2: SEHNR, FQNEAQ (reference sequence). The CDR3 DNA sequence: TGTGCCAGCAGCTTAGGTTCAGGGGGCATAGATACGCAGTATTTT. It translates to CASSLGSGGIDTQYF.

This chain joins TRBV6-5 and TRBJ2-7, with D unresolved. Germline V lookup: CDR1 MNHEY, CDR2 SVGAGI. Trimming pared 2 bases from V and 4 bases from J, leaving 15 bases between. The CDR3 length is 15 residues. Here the CDR3 reads CASSYTPSGQYEQYF. CDR3 in DNA: TGTGCCAGCAGTTACACGCCCTCCGGGCAGTACGAGCAGTACTTC.

The rearrangement joins TRBV5-6 to TRBJ1-2; TRBD1 matches at 8 bases. Losses at the gene ends were 3 bases for V and 5 bases for J; bases not matched to a gene: 6. The CDR3 has 14 amino acids. The germline V gene encodes CDR1 SGHDT and CDR2 YYEEEE. The DNA for the CDR3 is TGTGCCAGCAGCTCCCAGGGGGCGGGATATGGCTACACCTTC. It is translated as CASSSQGAGYGYTF.

To note about this clone: This is likely an artifact of a read error, given a far larger clone one base away. The chain carries TRBV4-2 and TRBJ1-4; D remains unclear. From germline, CDR1 is LGHNA and CDR2 YNFKEQ. CDR3 length: 14 residues. V was trimmed by 3 bases and J by 4 bases, leaving 9 bases between them. In DNA, the CDR3 is TGTGCCAGCAGCCAGGGGTTCGGTAATGAAAAACTGTTTTTT. It specifies CASSQGFGNEKLFF.

This chain joins TRBV7-2 and TRBJ2-1; 10 bases match TRBD2. CDR3 length: 16 amino acids. Germline CDR1 and CDR2: SGHTA and FQGNSA. Unmatched junction bases numbered 4, after V lost 4 bases and J lost 1 base. The CDR3 DNA reads as TGTGCCAGCAGCTCAAATAGCGGGAGGTCCTACAATGAGCAGTTCTTC. Protein: CASSSNSGRSYNEQFF.

The rearrangement uses TRBV19 and TRBJ2-7; TRBD1 or TRBD2 may be the D gene (5 bases each). Germline V gene lookup returns CDR1 LNHDA and CDR2 SQIVND (reference sequence). The CDR3 totals 16 residues. V was trimmed by 4 bases and J by 2 bases, leaving 18 bases between them. The CDR3 DNA reads as TGTGCCAGTAGTACGGGGATCGGGGCCGGGGCCTACGAGCAGTACTTC. Protein sequence: CASSTGIGAGAYEQYF.

In this sample, this clone turned up once. The chain couples TRBV28 to TRBJ1-4; D remains unclear. This CDR3 spans 14 amino acids. Between the trimmed V and J ends, which lost 7 bases and 5 bases, there was a span of 14 bases. The germline CDR1 and CDR2 sequences are MDHEN and SYDVKM. The CDR3 DNA is TGTGCCAGCACCTCGGAGGGCCGCAATGAAAAACTGTTTTTT. Its translation: CASTSEGRNEKLFF.

The chain's CDR3 is CATSTPTKETQYF. CDR3 sequence (DNA): TGTGCCACCAGCACACCTACAAAAGAGACCCAGTACTTC. V and J are TRBV15 and TRBJ2-5; no definite D call. The CDR3 covers 13 residues. V was clipped by 4 bases and J by 3 bases, with 9 bases between them. Germline CDR1 and CDR2: LNHNV and YYDKDF (reference sequence).